Listed here is a single T cell receptor beta chain. Its antigen is still unknown. The data are from a study of CD8 T cells in ankylosing spondylitis. General study results and limits: As reported, disease-linked clones showed significant enrichment in matched ankylosing spondylitis synovial fluid. Eight or nine highly homologous variants made up a TCR beta motif that seemed to typify ankylosing spondylitis blood.

This CDR3 has 16 amino acids. The germline gives CDR1 SGHDN, CDR2 FVKESK. The V end lost 2 bases, the J end lost 6 bases, and 20 bases lay between the germline ends. TCRdb called the 5' RACE reads again in MiXCR, with one record for every CDR3 protein. The table shows approximately 540,000 distinct CDR3 sequences, with roughly an eighth occurring only once. Sequencing was done on a sample of blood, either unsorted or a sorted T cell fraction (not recorded which). The receptor comes from a male donor with ankylosing spondylitis. V is TRBV14 and J is TRBJ2-7; a possible D gene is TRBD1 (5 bases). For the CDR3, the DNA is TGTGCCAGCAGCCAACTGTATCCAGGGAAGGTTGGCGAGCAGTACTTC. Its translation is CASSQLYPGKVGEQYF.